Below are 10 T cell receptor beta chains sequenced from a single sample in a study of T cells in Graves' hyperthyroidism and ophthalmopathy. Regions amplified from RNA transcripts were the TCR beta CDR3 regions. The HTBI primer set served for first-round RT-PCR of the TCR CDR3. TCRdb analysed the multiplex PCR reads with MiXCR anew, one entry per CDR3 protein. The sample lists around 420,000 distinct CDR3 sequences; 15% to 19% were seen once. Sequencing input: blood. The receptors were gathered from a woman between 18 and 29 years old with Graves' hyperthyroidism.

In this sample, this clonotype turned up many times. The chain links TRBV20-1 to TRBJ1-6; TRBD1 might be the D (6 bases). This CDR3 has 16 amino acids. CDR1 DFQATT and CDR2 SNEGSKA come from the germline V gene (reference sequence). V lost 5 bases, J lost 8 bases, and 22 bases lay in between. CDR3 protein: CSAAAGGDIQYSPLHF. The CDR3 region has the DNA TGCAGTGCTGCAGCGGGGGGCGATATCCAATATTCACCCCTCCACTTT.

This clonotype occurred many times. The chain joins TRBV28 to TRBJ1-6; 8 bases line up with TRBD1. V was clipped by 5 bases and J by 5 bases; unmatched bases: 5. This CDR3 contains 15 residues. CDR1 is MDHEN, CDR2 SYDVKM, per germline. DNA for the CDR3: TGTGCCAGCAGTCCTCCGGACAGGGATAATTCACCCCTCCACTTT. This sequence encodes CASSPPDRDNSPLHF.

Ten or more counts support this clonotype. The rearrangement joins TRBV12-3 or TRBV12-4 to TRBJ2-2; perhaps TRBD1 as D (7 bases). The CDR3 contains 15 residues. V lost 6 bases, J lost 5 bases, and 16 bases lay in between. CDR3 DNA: TGTGCCAGCAGACCCGACAGGGCGGGAACCGGGGAGCTGTTTTTT. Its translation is CASRPDRAGTGELFF.

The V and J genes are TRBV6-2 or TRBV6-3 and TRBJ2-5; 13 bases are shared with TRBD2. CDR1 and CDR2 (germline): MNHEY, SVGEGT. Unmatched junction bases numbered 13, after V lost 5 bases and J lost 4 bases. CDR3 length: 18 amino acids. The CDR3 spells CASSGAGLAGPRGETQYF. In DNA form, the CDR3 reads TGTGCCAGCAGTGGCGCGGGACTAGCGGGACCCCGGGGAGAGACCCAGTACTTC.

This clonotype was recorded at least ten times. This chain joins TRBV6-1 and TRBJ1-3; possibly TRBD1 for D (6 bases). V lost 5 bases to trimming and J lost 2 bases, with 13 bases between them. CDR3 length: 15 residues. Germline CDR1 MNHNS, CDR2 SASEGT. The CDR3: CASSPTGIPGNTIYF. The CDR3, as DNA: TGTGCCAGCAGTCCTACAGGGATCCCTGGAAACACCATATATTTT.

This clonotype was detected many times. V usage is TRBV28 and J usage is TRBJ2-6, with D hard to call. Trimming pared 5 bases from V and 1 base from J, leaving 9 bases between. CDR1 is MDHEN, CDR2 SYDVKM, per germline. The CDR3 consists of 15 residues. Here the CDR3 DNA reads TGTGCCAGCAGTCCACAGTTATCTGGGGCCAACGTCCTGACTTTC. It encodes CASSPQLSGANVLTF. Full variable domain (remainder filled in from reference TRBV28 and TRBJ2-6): DVKVTQSSRYLVKRTGEKVFLECVQDMDHENMFWYRQDPGLGLRLIYFSYDVKMKEKGDIPEGYSVSREKKERFSLILESASTNQTSMYLCASSPQLSGANVLTFGAGSRLTVL.

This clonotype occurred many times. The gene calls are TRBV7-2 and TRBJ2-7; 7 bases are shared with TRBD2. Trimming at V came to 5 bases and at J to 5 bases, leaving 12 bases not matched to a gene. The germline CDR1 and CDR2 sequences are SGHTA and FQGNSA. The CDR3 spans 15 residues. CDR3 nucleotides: TGTGCCAGCAGCCCACTAGGCGGGAGCGTCCACGAGCAGTACTTC. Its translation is CASSPLGGSVHEQYF.

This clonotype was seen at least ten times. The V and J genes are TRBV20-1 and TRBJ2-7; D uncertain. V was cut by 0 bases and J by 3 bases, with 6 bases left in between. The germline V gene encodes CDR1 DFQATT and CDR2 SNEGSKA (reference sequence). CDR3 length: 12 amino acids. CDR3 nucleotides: TGCAGTGCTAGAGAGAGTGGCTACGAGCAGTACTTC. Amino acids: CSARESGYEQYF.

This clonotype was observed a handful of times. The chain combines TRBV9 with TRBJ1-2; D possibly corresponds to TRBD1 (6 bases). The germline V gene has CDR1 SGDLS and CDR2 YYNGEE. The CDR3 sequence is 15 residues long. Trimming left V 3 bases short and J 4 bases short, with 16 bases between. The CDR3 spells CASSASGAGSYGYTF. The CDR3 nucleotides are TGTGCCAGCAGCGCATCAGGGGCCGGGAGCTATGGCTACACCTTC. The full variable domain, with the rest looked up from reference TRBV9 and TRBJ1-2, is DSGVTQTPKHLITATGQRVTLRCSPRSGDLSVYWYQQSLDQGLQFLIQYYNGEERAKGNILERFSAQQFPDLHSELNLSSLELGDSALYFCASSASGAGSYGYTFGSGTRLTVV.

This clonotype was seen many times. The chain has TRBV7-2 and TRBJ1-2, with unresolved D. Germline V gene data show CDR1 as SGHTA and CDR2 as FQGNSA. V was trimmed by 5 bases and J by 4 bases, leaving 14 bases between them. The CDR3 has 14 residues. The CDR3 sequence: CASSPRWRIYGYTF. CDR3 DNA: TGTGCCAGCAGCCCCCGGTGGAGGATCTATGGCTACACCTTC.